Following are 12 T cell receptor beta chains from one sample sequenced in a study of regulatory T cells in long-lasting Graves disease. The sample's time point: newly diagnosed GD, antithyroid drugs for less than 3 months. Extracted RNA from PBMCs served as the source of the TCR library. Library construction for TCR beta used iRepertoire HTBI primers and Arm-PCR of CDR3 regions. Using its own MiXCR run on the multiplex PCR reads, TCRdb lists one record per CDR3 protein. This sample has 400,000 to 500,000 distinct CDR3 sequences, with approximately 15% found just once. These sequences were also reported in another study, on T cells in Graves' hyperthyroidism and ophthalmopathy.

The sample was peripheral blood mononuclear cells (PBMCs), taken at new diagnosis, from a patient treated with antithyroid drugs. The receptors stem from a woman aged 45 to 65 with Graves disease.

This clonotype was counted a few times. Because the CDR3 is missing its conserved closing phenylalanine or tryptophan, this is likely a read error. The CDR3 DNA sequence: TGTGCCAGCTCACCACTTATGGGTAGCGATAGCTCCTACAATGAGCAGTTCCTC. Amino acid sequence: CASSPLMGSDSSYNEQFL. The rearrangement uses TRBV18 and TRBJ2-1; D possibly corresponds to TRBD2 (5 bases). Per the germline V gene, CDR1 is KGHSH and CDR2 is LQKENI. The V gene lost 1 base and the J gene lost 0 bases, with 16 bases spanning the gap. The CDR3 has 18 amino acids.

On this clonotype: The junction differs from germline at one of its ends, possibly a read error. The chain couples TRBV28 to TRBJ1-4; D unresolved. The germline CDR1 and CDR2 sequences are MDHEN and SYDVKM. This CDR3 comprises 14 residues. In DNA form, the CDR3 reads TGTGCCGGCAGAACCCCCGGAGAGAATGAAAAACTGTTTTTT. It is translated as CAGRTPGENEKLFF.

V is TRBV5-5 and J is TRBJ2-1, with 15 bases matching TRBD2. Trimming took 4 bases from V and 7 from J; bases not matched to a gene: 9. The CDR3 spans 17 residues. Germline V CDR1 and CDR2: SGHKS, YYEKEE (reference sequence). Here the CDR3 DNA reads TGTGCCAGCAGCCAGACCGGGACTAGCGGGAGGCCGAATGAGCAGTTCTTC. Its protein product is CASSQTGTSGRPNEQFF.

This clonotype came up a few times. V is TRBV5-1 and J is TRBJ1-4; 7 bases map to TRBD1. The trim removed 4 bases at V and 8 bases at J, leaving 8 bases unmatched. The germline CDR1 and CDR2 sequences are SGHRS and YFSETQ. The CDR3 contains 14 residues. The CDR3 here is CASSETGLEEKLFF. CDR3 coding DNA: TGCGCCAGCAGCGAGACAGGGTTGGAGGAAAAACTGTTTTTT.

There are many counts of this clonotype. The chain combines TRBV28 with TRBJ2-3; no definite D call. The CDR3 has 16 amino acids. Germline CDR1 is MDHEN and CDR2 is SYDVKM. V lost 2 bases and J lost 1, with 13 bases in between. CDR3 nucleotides: TGTGCCAGCAGTTTAGGGAAGGGTTGGGGCACAGATACGCAGTATTTT. As protein: CASSLGKGWGTDTQYF. The full variable domain, with the rest looked up from reference TRBV28 and TRBJ2-3, is DVKVTQSSRYLVKRTGEKVFLECVQDMDHENMFWYRQDPGLGLRLIYFSYDVKMKEKGDIPEGYSVSREKKERFSLILESASTNQTSMYLCASSLGKGWGTDTQYFGPGTRLTVL.

This clonotype was seen only a few times. The chain couples TRBV3-1 to TRBJ2-1, with D perhaps matching TRBD1 or TRBD2 (5 bases each). Germline V gene sequence: CDR1 LGHDT, CDR2 YNNKEL (reference sequence). This CDR3 spans 17 amino acids. V gave up 4 bases and J gave up 6 bases, with 22 bases separating them. CDR3 nucleotide sequence: TGTGCCAGCAGCCCACCCAATGGAGGTGGGGGTATCAATGAGCAGTTCTTC. Its protein is CASSPPNGGGGINEQFF.

This clonotype appeared a few times. The J gene is TRBJ2-7, the V gene TRBV27; possibly TRBD2 for D (7 bases). Germline V gene data show CDR1 as MNHEY and CDR2 as SMNVEV (reference sequence). Trimming removed 8 bases from V and 3 bases from J, with 11 bases in between. This CDR3 is 12 amino acids long. CDR3 residues: CASSGGDYEQYF. In DNA form, the CDR3 reads TGTGCCAGCTCGGGGGGCGACTACGAGCAGTACTTC.

The chain links TRBV20-1 to TRBJ2-7; no firm D call. This CDR3 spans 13 amino acids. Germline lookup yields CDR1 DFQATT and CDR2 SNEGSKA (reference sequence). The V end lost 3 bases, the J end lost 0 bases, and 9 bases lay between the germline ends. CDR3 in DNA: TGCAGTGCTAGCGGCGAGAGCTCCTACGAGCAGTACTTC. This sequence encodes CSASGESSYEQYF.

There are many counts of this clonotype. This chain links TRBV2 with TRBJ2-7, with D tentatively TRBD1 (6 bases). The CDR3 totals 14 residues. Trimming pared 6 bases from V and 5 bases from J, leaving 17 bases between. Per the germline V gene, CDR1 is SNHLY and CDR2 is FYNNEI. CDR3: CASSPGTLGNEQYF. The CDR3 nucleotides read TGTGCCAGCAGCCCCGGGACACTCGGGAACGAGCAGTACTTC.

The chain carries TRBV2 and TRBJ1-4; D perhaps matches TRBD1 (5 bases). CDR1 is SNHLY, CDR2 FYNNEI, per germline. There are 14 residues in the CDR3. Trimming pared 4 bases from V and 8 bases from J, leaving 14 bases between. This CDR3 is CASSVEGTTEKLFF. DNA for the CDR3: TGTGCCAGCAGTGTCGAAGGGACTACCGAAAAACTGTTTTTT.

This clonotype has at least ten counts. For the CDR3, the DNA is TGTGCCAGCAGTGAAAGAGGGGGCTATGGCTACACCTTC. Its translation is CASSERGGYGYTF. The V gene is TRBV6-1, the J gene TRBJ1-2; D is possibly TRBD1 (6 bases). From germline, CDR1 is MNHNS and CDR2 SASEGT. Trimming took 2 bases from V and 4 from J, leaving 8 bases between them. The CDR3 sequence is 13 residues long.

In its sample, this clonotype was seen a few times. The J gene is TRBJ1-1, the V gene TRBV19; D gene uncertain. The CDR3 is 12 amino acids. CDR1 and CDR2 (germline): LNHDA, SQIVND (reference sequence). V lost 6 bases to trimming and J lost 1 base, with 6 bases between them. CDR3 in DNA: TGTGCCAGTAGACCAGGGAACACTGAAGCTTTCTTT. Translated: CASRPGNTEAFF.